The source of this T cell receptor (beta chain) is a study of cytomegalovirus exposure and HLA in healthy donors. Overall study: Ancestry clustering placed 70% to 85% of some 400 genotyped donors in the Caucasian-associated cluster.

Study-level findings and limits: In vitro experiments confirmed that a few CMV-associated chains were specific for CMV antigens.

It was with 60 Vbeta and 13 Jbeta primers that the PCR ran. Produced via immunoSEQ multiplex PCR; TCRdb's table is partial and in-frame only. Of roughly 130,000 clones in the sample, 60% to 80% were seen once. Germline CDR1 is MRHNA and CDR2 is SNTAGT. V was cut by 0 bases and J by 5 bases, with 7 bases left in between. The CDR3 covers 13 residues. Of note for this clone: Its antigen is still unknown.

The material sequenced was PBMCs. The clonotype originates from an older woman in good health and CMV-seropositive. J is TRBJ1-1 and V is TRBV6-4, with D possibly TRBD1 on 5 matching bases. CDR3 residues: CASSDSGETEAFF. For the CDR3, the DNA is TGTGCCAGCAGTGACTCAGGGGAAACTGAAGCTTTCTTT.